The entry below gives a single T cell receptor beta chain sequence along with its context. This clone was seen once. The antigen this receptor binds is unknown. No quality values exist for individual bases; no much larger clone is one base distant. Libraries were constructed by the immunoSEQ multiplex PCR assay. Imported from immuneACCESS, the table was reduced by TCRdb to in-frame sequences with V and J called. These copies leave out some clones; in studies compared against another copy, an unresolved V gene accounts for under half, and the cause of the remainder is not known. Here the sample has 500,000 to 550,000 clones; around three quarters occur a single time. Of the sample, about 0.014% falls within the top ten clones. The sample belongs to a study of shared T cell receptors in the human thymus (dated by TCRdb to the early 2020s). With regard to the full study: The study investigated the way shared, self-reactive T-cell receptor alpha chains are produced in the human thymus.

Germline trimming amounts to 1 base on V and 7 bases on J, with 6 as the count of junction bases outside the gene matches. The CDR3 sequence holds 15 residues, the cysteine and phenylalanine included. The entry retains the CDR3 DNA only, 45 bases that are in frame from base 1. The germline V gene (reference sequence) specifies GTSNPN as CDR1 and SVGIG as CDR2. The sample also formed part of further work on human thymus T cells. As the second paper documents: Immunologically healthy infants undergoing open corrective cardiac surgery for congenital heart defects in Finland were used as donors. The thymus tissue came from surgical resects taken out during corrective cardiac surgery. Usage of V and J gene segments appeared to be biased in both the thymic and the peripheral blood repertoires. The related research reported highly overlapping thymic TCR repertoires among unrelated individuals. The study used fewer than ten infant thymus samples plus four related peripheral blood samples to characterize TCR alpha and beta repertoires. Donor ages ranged from roughly 6 to 250 days, and the cohort comprised about six male and a couple of female infants. Thymocytes were released mechanically from tissue and stored at -70 °C as pellets of 10-30 million cells. A QIAsymphony instrument was used to extract genomic DNA from frozen cell pellets. The immunoSEQ multiplex PCR assay was used to amplify the TCRB and TCRAD loci from a standardized quantity of quality-controlled genomic DNA. The V(D)J region was spanned by amplicons of a length sufficient to cover the CDR3 and to identify V and J genes. The commercial immunoSEQ service was used to sequence amplicons on an Illumina platform. Primer bias and sequencing errors were corrected as previously described, and TCRAD and TCRB definitions were based on the IMGT database. immunoSEQ Analyzer 3.0 and VDJTools were used for repertoire analysis, which covered basic statistics, V/J segment usage, diversity estimates, rarefaction and pairwise overlap. Chao1, ChaoE, Efron-Thisted, Shannon and inverse Simpson indices were used to estimate diversity, which was also estimated on datasets down-sampled to the smallest sample. For repertoire overlap, CDR3 nucleotide sequence, V gene and J gene had to match strictly, and clustering was done by Jaccard-based multidimensional scaling. On average, approximately 860,000 unique TCRB clonotypes were obtained from thymus samples, compared with around 78,000 from blood samples.

In this chain, TRBV30 is recombined with TRBJ1-4; 10 central nucleotides agree with TRBD1. The sequence was obtained from a boy under two years old with a congenital heart defect. Donor details come from another sample of the same person, matched by shared clones. Sequenced sample: thymocytes. The nucleotide sequence is given as TGTGCCTGGAGTGGCCCGGGACAGGGGAGTGAAAAACTGTTTTTT. It translates to CAWSGPGQGSEKLFF. Here the CDR3 is joined to the reference TRBV30 and TRBJ1-4 genes, and the full variable domain is: SQTIHQWPATLVQPVGSPLSLECTVEGTSNPNLYWYRQAAGRGLQLLFYSVGIGQISSEVPQNLSASRPQDRQFILSSKKLLLSDSGFYLCAWSGPGQGSEKLFFGSGTQLSVL.